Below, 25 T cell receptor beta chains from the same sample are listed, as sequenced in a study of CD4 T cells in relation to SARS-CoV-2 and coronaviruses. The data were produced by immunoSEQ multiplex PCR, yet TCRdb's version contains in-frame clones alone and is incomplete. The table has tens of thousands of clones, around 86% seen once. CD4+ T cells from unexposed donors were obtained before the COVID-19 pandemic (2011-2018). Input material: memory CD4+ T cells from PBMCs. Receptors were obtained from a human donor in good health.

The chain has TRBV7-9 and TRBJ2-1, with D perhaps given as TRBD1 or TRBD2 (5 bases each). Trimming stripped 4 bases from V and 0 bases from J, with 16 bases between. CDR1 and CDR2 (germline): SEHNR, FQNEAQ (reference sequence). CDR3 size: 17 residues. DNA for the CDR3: TGTGCCAGCAGCTCACATACAGGCCTAGCCTCCTACAATGAGCAGTTCTTC. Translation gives CASSSHTGLASYNEQFF.

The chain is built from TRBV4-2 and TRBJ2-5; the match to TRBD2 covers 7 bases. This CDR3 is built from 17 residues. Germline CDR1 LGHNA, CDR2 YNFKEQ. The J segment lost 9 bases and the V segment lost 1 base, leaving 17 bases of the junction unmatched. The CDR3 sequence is CASSQVLAGARRLSQYF. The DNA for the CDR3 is TGTGCCAGCAGCCAAGTTCTCGCGGGAGCCCGAAGGTTGTCCCAGTACTTC.

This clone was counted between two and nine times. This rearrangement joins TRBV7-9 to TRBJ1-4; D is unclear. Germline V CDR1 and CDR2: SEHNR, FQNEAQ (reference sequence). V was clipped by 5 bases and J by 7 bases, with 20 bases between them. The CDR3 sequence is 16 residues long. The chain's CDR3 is CASSLTLPSWGEKLFF. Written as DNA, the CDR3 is TGTGCCAGCAGCCTTACTCTCCCGTCCTGGGGTGAAAAACTGTTTTTT. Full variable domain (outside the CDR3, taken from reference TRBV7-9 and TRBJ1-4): DTGVSQNPRHKITKRGQNVTFRCDPISEHNRLYWYRQTLGQGPEFLTYFQNEAQLEKSRLLSDRFSAERPKGSFSTLEIQRTEQGDSAMYLCASSLTLPSWGEKLFFGSGTQLSVL.

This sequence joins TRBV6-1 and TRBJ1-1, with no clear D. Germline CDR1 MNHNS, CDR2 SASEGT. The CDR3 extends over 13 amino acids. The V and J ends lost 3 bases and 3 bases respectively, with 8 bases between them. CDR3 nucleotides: TGTGCCAGCAGTGATATGAGCGACACTGAAGCTTTCTTT. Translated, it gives CASSDMSDTEAFF.

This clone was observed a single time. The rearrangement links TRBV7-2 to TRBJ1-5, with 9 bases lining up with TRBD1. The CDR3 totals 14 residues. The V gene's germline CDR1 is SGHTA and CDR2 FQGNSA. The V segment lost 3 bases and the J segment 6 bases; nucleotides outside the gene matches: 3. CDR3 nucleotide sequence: TGTGCCAGCAGCTTTGGGGGACAGGGTCAGCCCCAGCATTTT. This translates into CASSFGGQGQPQHF.

CDR3 DNA sequence: TGTGCCAGCAGTGCGCGGGGGACAGGGGTTCAGCCCCAGCATTTT. Its translation is CASSARGTGVQPQHF. This chain connects TRBV28 to TRBJ1-5, with TRBD1 matching over 10 bases. CDR1 and CDR2 (germline): MDHEN, SYDVKM. V lost 5 bases to trimming and J lost 6 bases; unmatched junction nucleotides: 7. The CDR3 is made up of 15 amino acids.

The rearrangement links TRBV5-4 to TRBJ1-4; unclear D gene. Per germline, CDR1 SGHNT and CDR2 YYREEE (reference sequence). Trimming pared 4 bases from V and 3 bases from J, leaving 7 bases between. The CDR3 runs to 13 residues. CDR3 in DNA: TGTGCCAGCAGCCCGGACCCTAATGAAAAACTGTTTTTT. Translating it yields CASSPDPNEKLFF.

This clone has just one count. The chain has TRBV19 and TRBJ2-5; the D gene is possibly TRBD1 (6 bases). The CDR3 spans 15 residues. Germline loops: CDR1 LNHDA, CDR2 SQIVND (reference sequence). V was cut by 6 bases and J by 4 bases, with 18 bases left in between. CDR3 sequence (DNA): TGTGCCAGTAGGTCAGCCTCCCAGGGGTTAGAGACCCAGTACTTC. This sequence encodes CASRSASQGLETQYF.

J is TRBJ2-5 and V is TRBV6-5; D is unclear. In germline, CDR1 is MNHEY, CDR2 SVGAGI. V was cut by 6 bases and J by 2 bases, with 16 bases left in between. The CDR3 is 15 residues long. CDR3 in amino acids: CASSPSRPRQETQYF. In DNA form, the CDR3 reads TGTGCCAGCAGCCCATCAAGGCCAAGACAAGAGACCCAGTACTTC.

The CDR3 bases are TGTGCCAGCTCAGGACAGTTGGAAGAGACCCAGTACTTC. Translating gives CASSGQLEETQYF. The rearrangement joins TRBV18 to TRBJ2-5; TRBD1 is a possible D gene (6 bases). With 5 bases removed from V and 3 bases from J, the gap between germline ends came to 10 bases. Germline V lookup: CDR1 KGHSH, CDR2 LQKENI. The CDR3 consists of 13 residues.

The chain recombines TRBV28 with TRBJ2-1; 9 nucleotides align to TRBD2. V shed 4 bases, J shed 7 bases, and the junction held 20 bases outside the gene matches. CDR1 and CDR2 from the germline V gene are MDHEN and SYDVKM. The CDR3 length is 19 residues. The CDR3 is CASSYSLPVFSGSSNEQFF. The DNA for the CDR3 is TGTGCCAGCAGTTATTCGCTCCCGGTTTTTAGCGGGAGTTCAAATGAGCAGTTCTTC.

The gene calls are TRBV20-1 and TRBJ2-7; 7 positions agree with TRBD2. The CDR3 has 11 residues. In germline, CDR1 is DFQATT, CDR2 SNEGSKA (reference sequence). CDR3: CSGGMVGEQYF. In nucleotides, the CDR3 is TGCAGCGGGGGGATGGTAGGTGAGCAGTACTTC.

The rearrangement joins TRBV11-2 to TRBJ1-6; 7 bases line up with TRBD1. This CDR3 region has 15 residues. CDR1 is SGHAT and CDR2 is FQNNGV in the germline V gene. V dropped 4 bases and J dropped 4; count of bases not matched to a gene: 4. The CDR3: CASSSTGAYNSPLHF. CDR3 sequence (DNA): TGTGCCAGCAGCTCAACAGGGGCGTATAATTCACCCCTCCACTTT.

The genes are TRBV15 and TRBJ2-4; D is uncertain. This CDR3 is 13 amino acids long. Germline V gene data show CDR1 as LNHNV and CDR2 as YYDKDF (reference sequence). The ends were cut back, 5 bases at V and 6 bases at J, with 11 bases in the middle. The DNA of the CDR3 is TGTGCCACCAGCTCCCGCCTCGGAAACATTCAGTACTTC. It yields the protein CATSSRLGNIQYF.

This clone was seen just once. CDR3 DNA: TGTGCCAGCAAGAACCGGGACAGAGGCGAGCAGTACTTC. Its translation: CASKNRDRGEQYF. The chain carries TRBV12-3 or TRBV12-4 and TRBJ2-7, with TRBD1 identical over 7 bases. The trim removed 7 bases at V and 6 bases at J, leaving 9 bases unmatched. The CDR3 consists of 13 residues.

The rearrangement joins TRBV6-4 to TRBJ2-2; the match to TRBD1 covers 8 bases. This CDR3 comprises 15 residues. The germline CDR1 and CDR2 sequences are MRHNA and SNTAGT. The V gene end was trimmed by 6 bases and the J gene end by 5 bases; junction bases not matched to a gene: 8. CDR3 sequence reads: CASRAGQGKTGELFF. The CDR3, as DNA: TGTGCCAGCAGAGCCGGACAGGGTAAAACCGGGGAGCTGTTTTTT.

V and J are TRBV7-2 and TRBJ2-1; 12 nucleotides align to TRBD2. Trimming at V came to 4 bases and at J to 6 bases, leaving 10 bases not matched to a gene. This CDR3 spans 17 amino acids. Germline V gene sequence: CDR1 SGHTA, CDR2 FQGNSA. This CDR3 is CASSSRGASGRANEQFF. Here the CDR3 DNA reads TGTGCCAGCAGCTCAAGGGGGGCTAGCGGGAGGGCCAATGAGCAGTTCTTC.

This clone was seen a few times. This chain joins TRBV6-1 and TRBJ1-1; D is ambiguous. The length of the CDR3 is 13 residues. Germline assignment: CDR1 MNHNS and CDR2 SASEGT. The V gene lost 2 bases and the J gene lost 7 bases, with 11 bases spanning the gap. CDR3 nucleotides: TGTGCCAGCAGTGAATTGGGGAAGGTTGAAGCTTTCTTT. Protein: CASSELGKVEAFF.

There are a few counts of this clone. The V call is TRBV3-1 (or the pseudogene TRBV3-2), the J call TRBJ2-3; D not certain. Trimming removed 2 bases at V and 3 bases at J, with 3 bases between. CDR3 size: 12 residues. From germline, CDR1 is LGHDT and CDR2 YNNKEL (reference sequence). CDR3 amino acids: CASSQKTDTQYF. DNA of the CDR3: TGTGCCAGCAGCCAAAAAACAGATACGCAGTATTTT.

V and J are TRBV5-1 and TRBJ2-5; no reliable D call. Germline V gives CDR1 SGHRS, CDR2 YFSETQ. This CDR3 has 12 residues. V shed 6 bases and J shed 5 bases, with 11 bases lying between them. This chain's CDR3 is CASTGAEETQYF. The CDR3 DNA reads TGCGCCAGCACCGGCGCGGAGGAGACCCAGTACTTC.

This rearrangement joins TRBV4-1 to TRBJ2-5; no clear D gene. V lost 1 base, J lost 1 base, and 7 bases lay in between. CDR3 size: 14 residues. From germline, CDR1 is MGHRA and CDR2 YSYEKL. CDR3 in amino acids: CASSQVLGQETQYF. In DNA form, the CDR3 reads TGCGCCAGCAGCCAAGTCTTAGGCCAAGAGACCCAGTACTTC.

The CDR3 loop reads CASSLGRALNTGELFF. CDR3 bases: TGTGCCAGCAGCTTGGGTAGGGCCCTAAACACCGGGGAGCTGTTTTTT. The V and J genes are TRBV5-4 and TRBJ2-2, with D unresolved. CDR3 length: 16 amino acids. Germline CDR1 reads SGHNT; CDR2 reads YYREEE (reference sequence). Trimming removed 0 bases from V and 2 bases from J, with 11 bases in between.

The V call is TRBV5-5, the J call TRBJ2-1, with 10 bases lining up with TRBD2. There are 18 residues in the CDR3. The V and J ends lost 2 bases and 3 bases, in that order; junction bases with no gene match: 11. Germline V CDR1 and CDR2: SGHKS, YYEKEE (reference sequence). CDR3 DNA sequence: TGTGCCAGCAGCTTCATAACGGCTAGCGGGAGTGTCTACAATGAGCAGTTCTTC. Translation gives CASSFITASGSVYNEQFF.

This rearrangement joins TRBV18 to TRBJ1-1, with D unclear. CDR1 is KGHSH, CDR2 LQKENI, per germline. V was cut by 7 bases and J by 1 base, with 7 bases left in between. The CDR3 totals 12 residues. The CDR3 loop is CASLGRNTEAFF. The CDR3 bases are TGTGCCAGCTTGGGTCGGAACACTGAAGCTTTCTTT.

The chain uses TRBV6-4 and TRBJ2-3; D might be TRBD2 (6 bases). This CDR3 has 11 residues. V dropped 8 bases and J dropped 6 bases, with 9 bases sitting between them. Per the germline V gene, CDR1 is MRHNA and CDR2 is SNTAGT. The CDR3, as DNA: TGTGCCAGCCACCGGGGGGATACGCAGTATTTT. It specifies CASHRGDTQYF.